This paragraph reports one TCR beta chain. Its antigen is as yet unknown. The data belong to a study of cytomegalovirus exposure and HLA in healthy donors. Overall study findings and caveats: Reports described diagnosis of cytomegalovirus status by the classifier as highly specific and sensitive. Most subjects had HLA-A and HLA-B alleles reportedly predicted accurately by TCR beta sequences. Rare TCR sequences dominated, though some public TCRs recurred in many donors.

The germline CDR1 and CDR2 sequences are MNHEY and SVGAGI. The CDR3 extends over 13 amino acids. Trimming cost V 0 bases and J 3 bases, with 6 bases left between them. PCR involved 60 Vbeta and 13 Jbeta primers. Assay used: immunoSEQ multiplex PCR; TCRdb lists only in-frame clones, some missing. The sample yields about 140,000 clones, 82% seen once. This TCR was sampled from a middle-aged woman in good health and CMV-seronegative. Sequenced material: PBMCs. The chain joins TRBV6-5 to TRBJ2-7, with no clear D. CDR3 in amino acids: CASSYSISYEQYF. The CDR3 DNA is TGTGCCAGCAGTTACTCAATCAGCTACGAGCAGTACTTC.